The sequence of this T cell receptor beta chain was determined in a study of immune heterogeneity within non-small cell lung tumors. Multiplex PCR (32 V and 13 J primers) was used to amplify the TCR beta CDR3. From the multiplex PCR reads, TCRdb called clonotypes with MiXCR, one entry per CDR3 protein. The sample carries thousands of distinct CDR3 sequences, 20% to 25% recorded once. For each sample, template was 600 ng of bulk tumor genomic DNA. Several biopsies per primary tumor were taken during surgery, spaced as far apart as possible. Before undergoing curative surgery, patients had newly diagnosed non-small cell lung cancer that was untreated. The donor pool consisted of newly diagnosed non-small cell lung cancer patients who were having surgery with curative intent. Within the sample, this clonotype is medium-sized. This CDR3 has 16 residues. The V gene's germline CDR1 is MNHNS and CDR2 SASEGT. Trimming at V came to 6 bases and at J to 3 bases, leaving 9 bases not matched to a gene.

This receptor was taken from a man in his 60s with non-small cell lung cancer. The sequencing input was lung tumor tissue. The chain recombines TRBV6-1 with TRBJ2-3; 10 nucleotides match TRBD2. CDR3 nucleotide sequence: TGTGCCAGCAGACTGGCCGGGACTAGCGCTACAGATACGCAGTATTTT. This codes for CASRLAGTSATDTQYF.